The entry below gives a single T cell receptor beta chain sequence along with its context. What it binds is unknown. These data are taken from a study of vaccination effects on CD4 cells after COVID-19. Sequencing followed a ViraFEST assay step that expanded antigen-specific CD4+ T cells with viral peptide pools. CD4+ T cell isolation took place after approximately 11 days of culture. Wells containing two million PBMC each were cultured with about 9.4 IU/ml IL-2 and about 10 ug/ml peptides. Measured with immunoSEQ multiplex PCR; TCRdb has only the in-frame clones, and not every one. Of roughly 61,000 clones in the sample, roughly four fifths were seen once. Study conclusions and caveats: Late in the post-vaccination period, infection-induced and vaccine-induced clones underwent marked clonal contraction. No early post-infection timepoints were available in the study, which also included few convalescent patients.

Unmatched junction bases numbered 7, after V lost 4 bases and J lost 6 bases. CDR3 length equals 15 residues. The germline gives CDR1 SGHVS, CDR2 FQNEAQ. The TCR sequence derives from a human donor who received a COVID-19 vaccine. The material sequenced was CD4+ T cells from PBMCs cultured with HCoV-229E spike peptides, taken before COVID-19 vaccination. This sequence joins TRBV7-8 and TRBJ2-2; 8 bases are a match to TRBD1. The CDR3 sequence: CASSSLDRESGELFF. The CDR3 DNA sequence: TGTGCCAGCAGCTCCCTGGACAGGGAATCCGGGGAGCTGTTTTTT.